The clone carrying this TCR beta chain turned up a few times. What it recognizes is unknown. Clones were read by immunoSEQ multiplex PCR, and TCRdb kept only the in-frame ones, dropping some. The sample records approximately 28,000 clones, just under 95% being singletons. The sample belongs to a study of graft-versus-host responses after intestinal transplantation. The wider study: Multivisceral, liver-intestinal, or isolated intestinal transplants were performed in recipients. The whole recipient group had anti-thymocyte globulin induction followed by tacrolimus and steroids for around 3 years. Regarding the study as a whole: Recipient bone marrow held GvH clones, some seen earlier in ileum or blood. HvG clone declines early post-transplant were associated with peak circulating GvH levels.

The origin of this receptor is a human patient who received an intestinal transplant, so some T cells may come from the graft donor. Material: PBMCs, obtained approximately 66 days after intestinal transplant.

The CDR3 DNA reads TGTGCTAGTGGTTTGGAACCTCGGGAGTATGGCTACACCTTC. This gives the protein CASGLEPREYGYTF. The chain recombines TRBV12-5 with TRBJ1-2; D is undetermined. CDR1 is LGHNT, CDR2 FRNRAP, per germline. Deletions cut 1 base from V and 5 bases from J, with 11 bases between. This CDR3 spans 14 amino acids.